This entry is about one T cell receptor (beta chain). The table lists this clonotype with many counts. The specificity of this receptor is unknown. The input lacks base qualities; no much larger clone sits a single base away. Reading from cysteine to phenylalanine, the CDR3 counts 15 amino acids. Only the CDR3 DNA is retained, 45 bases long and in frame from the first base. The germline V gene encodes CDR1 SGHTA and CDR2 FQGNSA. Trimming removed 2 bases from V and 2 bases from J, leaving 11 bases between the germline ends. This entry belongs to a study of T-cell reconstitution after alpha-beta-depleted transplantation in children (dated by TCRdb to between 2015 and 2016). Study-wide context: T-cell immune reconstitution after TCRalphabeta/CD19-depleted allogeneic hematopoietic cell transplantation in children was quantitatively tracked in the study by means of TCR repertoire profiling.

On the study overall, not on this receptor specifically: Over the following months the frequencies of hyperexpanded clones went down, and after one year T-cell counts and TCRbeta diversity were mostly credited to newly produced T cells. The apparently early recovery of alphabetaT-cell counts about two months after transplant reportedly depended on only several hundred rapidly expanded clones that came from non-depleted graft cells. In some patients, the high TCRbeta diversity seen at day 60 was put down to recipient T cells and intrathymic progenitors that had survived conditioning.

The meaning of the sample's treatment or condition label: allogeneic hematopoietic cell transplantation with graft depleted of TCRalphabeta T cells and CD19 B cells. Transplant recipients were children who received TCRalphabeta/CD19-depleted allogeneic hematopoietic cell grafts. Libraries came from PCR. TCRdb lists the instrument as Illumina HiSeq 2500. TCR library preparation used molecular barcoding, with unique molecular identifiers applied to normalize quantification of the TCRbeta repertoire. The public reads were reprocessed in TCRdb via fastp at Q25 and MiXCR, keeping in-frame beta chains. Rows are unified per CDR3 protein, each entry keeping the most common DNA and genes. This sample lists around 130,000 distinct CDR3 sequences; around 9.8% were detected once. The top ten hold more than 20% of the sample.

The sample here was PBMCs, mostly from graft donor cells, taken 180 days after TCRalphabeta/CD19-depleted stem cell transplant. This TCR was recovered from a girl under three years old who had a stem cell transplant for combined immunodeficiency, so the T cells may come from the graft donor. Rearrangement joined TRBV7-2 to TRBJ2-3; TRBD1 is a weak D gene call, 6 bases matching. The nucleotide sequence is TGTGCCAGCAGCTTAAGTGGACAGACCACAGATACGCAGTATTTT. The resulting protein is CASSLSGQTTDTQYF.